The subject of this entry is one T cell receptor (beta chain). This entry comes from a study of blood T cell repertoires in COVID-19. This table comes from immunoSEQ multiplex PCR, and its TCRdb copy is limited to in-frame clones, with some not included. Altogether about 250,000 clones are present, about 80% being singletons, with the ten largest covering about 10%. The sequencing sample was made of peripheral blood. The TCR originated in an elderly man with acute or convalescent COVID-19.

The CDR3 bases are TGTGCCAGCAGCCGGGACACCACGTTCCAGCAGTACTTC. Translation: CASSRDTTFQQYF. J is TRBJ2-7 and V is TRBV7-2; tentative D call: TRBD1 (6 bases). The CDR3 has 13 residues. Trimming stripped 5 bases from V and 8 bases from J, with 16 bases between. Germline V gives CDR1 SGHTA, CDR2 FQGNSA. Based on the CDR3 plus reference TRBV7-2 and TRBJ2-7, the full variable domain is GAGVSQSPSNKVTEKGKDVELRCDPISGHTALYWYRQSLGQGLEFLIYFQGNSAPDKSGLPSDRFSAERTGGSVSTLTIQRTQQEDSAVYLCASSRDTTFQQYFGPGTRLTVT.